The 20 T cell receptor beta chains below were found in one sample sequenced in a study of blood T cell repertoires in COVID-19. TCRdb keeps only in-frame clones here, not all; method: immunoSEQ multiplex PCR. The sample shows about 190,000 clones, about nine tenths of them seen only once. Sequencing was done on a sample of peripheral blood. Receptors were obtained from a middle-aged man with acute or convalescent COVID-19.

The chain links TRBV27 to TRBJ1-2; TRBD1 matches 7 bases. Unmatched junction bases numbered 5, after V lost 2 bases and J lost 8 bases. Per the germline V gene, CDR1 is MNHEY and CDR2 is SMNVEV (reference sequence). This CDR3 is 13 amino acids long. CDR3 sequence reads: CASSLKGGEGYTF. CDR3 nucleotide sequence: TGTGCCAGCAGTTTAAAAGGGGGCGAGGGCTACACCTTC.

J is TRBJ2-2 and V is TRBV10-2; 15 bases fit TRBD2. The CDR3 length is 19 residues. CDR1 is WSHSY, CDR2 SAAADI, per germline. With V trimmed by 2 bases and J by 4 bases, 8 bases remained unmatched. For the CDR3, the DNA is TGCGCCAGCAGTGAGATAGGACTAGCGGGGGGGCCGTTCACCGGGGAGCTGTTTTTT. As protein: CASSEIGLAGGPFTGELFF.

The rearrangement uses TRBV7-9 and TRBJ2-6; D ambiguous. The CDR3 is made up of 15 amino acids. Looked up from germline, CDR1 is SEHNR and CDR2 is FQNEAQ (reference sequence). Trimming removed 2 bases from V and 4 bases from J, with 9 bases in between. CDR3 in amino acids: CASSLSAGGANVLTF. In DNA form, the CDR3 reads TGTGCCAGCAGCTTAAGTGCAGGAGGGGCCAACGTCCTGACTTTC.

This chain uses TRBV7-3 with TRBJ1-6; 7 nucleotides match TRBD1. This CDR3 region has 16 residues. J lost 10 bases, V lost 0 bases, and 9 bases had no gene match. Germline CDR1 reads SGHTA; CDR2 reads FQGTGA. CDR3 in DNA: TGTGCCAGCAGCTTAACCCAACAGGGGTCAGGGTCACCCCTCCACTTT. It encodes CASSLTQQGSGSPLHF.

The chain joins TRBV18 to TRBJ2-1, with TRBD1 matching over 7 bases. The CDR3 loop spans 15 amino acids. Germline V gene sequence: CDR1 KGHSH, CDR2 LQKENI. V lost 6 bases and J lost 3; bases outside the gene matches: 8. The CDR3 spells CASSPGTASYNEQFF. In nucleotides, the CDR3 is TGTGCCAGCTCGCCGGGGACAGCTAGCTACAATGAGCAGTTCTTC.

In this sample, this clone turned up once. The chain has TRBV18 and TRBJ2-7, with a possible D match to TRBD1 (5 bases). V was shortened by 4 bases and J by 3 bases, with 10 bases between the two germline ends. This CDR3 has 13 amino acids. Germline V lookup: CDR1 KGHSH, CDR2 LQKENI. CDR3 protein: CASSLQGNYEQYF. The CDR3 DNA sequence: TGTGCCAGCTCACTCCAGGGCAACTACGAGCAGTACTTC.

Only one count was recorded for this clone. This specimen includes other DNA sequences encoding the same CDR3. V and J are TRBV5-1 and TRBJ1-1, with D perhaps TRBD1 (5 bases). The CDR3 runs to 14 residues. In germline, CDR1 is SGHRS, CDR2 YFSETQ. Trimming pared 1 base from V and 0 bases from J, leaving 7 bases between. Here the CDR3 reads CASSLRGMNTEAFF. The CDR3 coding sequence is TGCGCCAGCAGCTTGAGGGGCATGAACACTGAAGCTTTCTTT.

V usage is TRBV4-1 and J usage is TRBJ1-1; a weak D match, TRBD1 (6 bases). This CDR3 is 15 amino acids long. V was pared by 4 bases and J by 6 bases, with 18 bases between. Looked up from germline, CDR1 is MGHRA and CDR2 is YSYEKL. The CDR3 sequence: CASSPPRGTPAEAFF. CDR3 sequence (DNA): TGCGCCAGCAGCCCTCCCCGAGGGACACCCGCTGAAGCTTTCTTT.

V and J are TRBV2 and TRBJ2-3; tentatively, D is TRBD1 (5 bases). There are 13 residues in the CDR3. The V end was cut by 7 bases, the J end by 5 bases, with 13 bases between. The germline CDR1 and CDR2 sequences are SNHLY and FYNNEI. The CDR3 protein is CASTARVIDTQYF. CDR3 nucleotide sequence: TGTGCCAGCACGGCCAGGGTCATAGATACGCAGTATTTT.

V and J are TRBV6-2 or TRBV6-3 and TRBJ2-7, with 7 bases aligning to TRBD2. The junction had 10 bases not matched to a gene; V was cut back by 4 bases and J by 4 bases. Germline V gives CDR1 MNHEY, CDR2 SVGEGT. This CDR3 has 15 residues. The CDR3 reads CASSSAGDRGYEQYF. The CDR3 DNA follows: TGTGCCAGCAGTTCCGCGGGGGATCGGGGGTACGAGCAGTACTTC.

V usage is TRBV9 and J usage is TRBJ2-6, with TRBD1 identical over 8 bases. The CDR3 extends over 14 amino acids. The V and J ends lost 4 bases and 7 bases, in that order; junction bases with no gene match: 4. The germline V gene encodes CDR1 SGDLS and CDR2 YYNGEE. The CDR3 DNA follows: TGTGCCAGCAGCAGGACAGGGTTCGCCAACGTCCTGACTTTC. Translation gives CASSRTGFANVLTF.

V is TRBV7-2 and J is TRBJ1-6, with 7 bases identical to TRBD1. Germline assignment: CDR1 SGHTA and CDR2 FQGNSA. The CDR3 sequence is 14 residues long. J gave up 10 bases and V 5 bases, and 8 bases lay outside the gene matches. This CDR3 reads CASSQRDSNSPLHF. CDR3 sequence (DNA): TGTGCCAGCAGCCAAAGGGACAGTAACTCACCCCTCCACTTT.

The V and J genes are TRBV2 and TRBJ2-3; perhaps TRBD2 as D (6 bases). There are 14 residues in the CDR3. CDR1 and CDR2 from the germline V gene are SNHLY and FYNNEI. Trimming removed 1 base from V and 1 base from J, with 6 bases in between. Here the CDR3 DNA reads TGTGCCAGCAGTGAAGTAGCGGGCACAGATACGCAGTATTTT. Its translation is CASSEVAGTDTQYF.

This chain connects TRBV5-4 to TRBJ2-3; 14 positions agree with TRBD2. With V trimmed by 3 bases and J by 0 bases, 3 bases remained unmatched. CDR3 length: 17 amino acids. CDR1 is SGHNT and CDR2 is YYREEE in the germline V gene (reference sequence). The CDR3 DNA reads as TGTGCCAGCAGCTCCGGACTAGCGGGGGGCAGCACAGATACGCAGTATTTT. Translated, it gives CASSSGLAGGSTDTQYF.

The chain is built from TRBV9 and TRBJ1-2, with a weak D call TRBD1 (5 bases). The CDR3 totals 14 residues. Germline values: CDR1 SGDLS, CDR2 YYNGEE. Trimming cost V 3 bases and J 7 bases, with 16 bases left between them. CDR3 coding DNA: TGTGCCAGCAGCGGCCCAGGGAATCTGGGTGGCTACACCTTC. Translation: CASSGPGNLGGYTF.

The V call is TRBV3-1 (or the pseudogene TRBV3-2), the J call TRBJ2-1, with D perhaps matching TRBD2 (6 bases). Germline CDR1 and CDR2: LGHDT and YNNKEL (reference sequence). Trimming stripped 1 base from V and 7 bases from J, with 14 bases between. The CDR3 length is 15 residues. CDR3 nucleotide sequence: TGTGCCAGCAGCCAAGGGATCGGGACTCGAAATGAGCAGTTCTTC. This codes for CASSQGIGTRNEQFF.

This clone was found once. The chain is built from TRBV4-1 and TRBJ2-7; the match to TRBD2 covers 7 bases. This CDR3 contains 15 residues. Per the germline V gene, CDR1 is MGHRA and CDR2 is YSYEKL. V was pared by 0 bases and J by 2 bases, with 4 bases of the junction left unmatched. The CDR3 DNA follows: TGCGCCAGCAGCCAAGAGGGACTAACTGCCTACGAGCAGTACTTC. It translates to CASSQEGLTAYEQYF.

This chain uses TRBV7-3 with TRBJ2-3; D may be TRBD2 (7 bases). V lost 7 bases and J lost 1, with 12 bases in between. The CDR3 extends over 14 amino acids. Germline V gene data show CDR1 as SGHTA and CDR2 as FQGTGA. The CDR3 DNA reads TGTGCCAGCACCAAGGGGGGGGGCACAGATACGCAGTATTTT. It specifies CASTKGGGTDTQYF.

This clone occurred a few times. CDR3 region: CASSPPTRNYGYTF. Here the CDR3 DNA reads TGTGCCAGCTCACCACCGACCAGGAACTATGGCTACACCTTC. The V gene is TRBV18, the J gene TRBJ1-2; D call uncertain. CDR1 is KGHSH and CDR2 is LQKENI in the germline V gene. This CDR3 contains 14 residues. Trimming removed 0 bases at V and 2 bases at J, with 7 bases between.

The genes are TRBV5-1 and TRBJ2-7, with 9 nucleotides matching TRBD1. Germline V gene sequence: CDR1 SGHRS, CDR2 YFSETQ. CDR3 length equals 14 residues. J gave up 4 bases and V 4 bases, and 6 bases lay outside the gene matches. Here the CDR3 DNA reads TGCGCCAGCAGCGCCGGGACAGGGAGTTACGAGCAGTACTTC. Protein: CASSAGTGSYEQYF.